The present entry profiles one T cell receptor beta chain with its context. Antigen: not known. Using immunoSEQ multiplex PCR, the repertoire was profiled, and TCRdb retains in-frame clones only, with some absent. The sample has 150,000 or so clones, approximately 88% seen once; the top ten hold more than 8.5%. The data were taken from a study of cytomegalovirus exposure and HLA in healthy donors. Per germline, CDR1 LGHNA and CDR2 YSLEER. The CDR3 totals 15 residues. Trimming stripped 2 bases from V and 2 bases from J, with 13 bases between. The study, taken as a whole, reports: Testing in vitro showed a few CMV-associated chains specific for CMV antigens. Associated with cytomegalovirus, according to the listing, were about 160 TCR beta chains. The study found most TCR sequences rare, yet found some public TCRs in many donors.

The origin of this receptor is a man between 25 and 39 years old in good health and CMV-seropositive. The genes are TRBV4-3 and TRBJ2-7; D is uncertain. Sequenced material: PBMCs. CDR3 nucleotide sequence: TGCGCCAGCAGCCAATTATATCAGGTCACCTACGAGCAGTACTTC. This encodes CASSQLYQVTYEQYF.